This TCR beta chain was captured by sequencing in a study of blood T cells in healthy people across ages. Regarding the study as a whole: Age showed a roughly linear inverse relationship with TCR beta diversity per million T cells. Naive T cell percentage showed a strong correlation with the diversity of TCR beta.

The CDR3 is 14 amino acids. V dropped 5 bases and J dropped 3 bases, with 15 bases sitting between them. The germline CDR1 and CDR2 sequences are SQVTM and ANQGSEA. With a J-beta primer mix and a sample-barcoded 5' primer, a second PCR ran about 6 to 11 cycles. TCRdb reanalysed the 5' RACE reads using MiXCR and keeps one entry per CDR3 protein. The sample shows roughly 800,000 distinct CDR3 sequences, roughly 64% of them seen only once. Worth noting for this clonotype: Antigen specificity is unknown.

Sample: blood. The receptor comes from a man aged 25-45 years in good health. This rearrangement joins TRBV29-1 to TRBJ2-3; maybe TRBD2 (6 bases). The CDR3 region is CSVRSGGPTDTQYF. CDR3 nucleotide sequence: TGCAGCGTTCGGTCTGGAGGGCCGACAGATACGCAGTATTTT.